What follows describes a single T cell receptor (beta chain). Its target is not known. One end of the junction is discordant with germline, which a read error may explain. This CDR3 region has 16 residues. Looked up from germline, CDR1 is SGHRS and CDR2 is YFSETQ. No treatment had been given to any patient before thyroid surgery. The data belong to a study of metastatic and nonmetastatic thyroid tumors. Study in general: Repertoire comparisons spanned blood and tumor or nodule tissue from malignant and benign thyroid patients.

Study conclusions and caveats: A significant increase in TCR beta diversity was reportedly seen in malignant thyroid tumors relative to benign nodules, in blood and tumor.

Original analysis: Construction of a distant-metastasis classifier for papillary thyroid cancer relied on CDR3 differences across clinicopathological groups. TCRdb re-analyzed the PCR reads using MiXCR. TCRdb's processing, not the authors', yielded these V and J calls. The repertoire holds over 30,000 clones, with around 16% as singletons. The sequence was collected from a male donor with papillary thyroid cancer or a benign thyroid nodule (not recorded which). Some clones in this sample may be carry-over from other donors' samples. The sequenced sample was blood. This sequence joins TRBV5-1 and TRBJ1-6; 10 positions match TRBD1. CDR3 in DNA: TGCGCCAGCAGTCTGGGCGGACAGGGGGGGAATTCACCCCCCCACTTT. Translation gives CASSLGGQGGNSPPHF.